This T cell receptor beta chain was recovered during a study of blood T cell repertoires in COVID-19. The protocol was immunoSEQ multiplex PCR, while the TCRdb copy is restricted to in-frame clones and leaves out a portion. Found here are about 83,000 clones, about three quarters of them singletons; the top ten hold about 20%. The sample comprised peripheral blood. The TCR was taken from a woman of 80 years or more with active or convalescent COVID-19.

CDR3 residues: CASSFRGHNEQFF. For the CDR3, the DNA is TGTGCCAGCAGTTTCAGGGGGCACAATGAGCAGTTCTTC. This chain joins TRBV27 and TRBJ2-1, with 8 nucleotides matching TRBD1. V was pared by 3 bases and J by 5 bases, with 0 bases of the junction left unmatched. The CDR3 is 13 residues long. From germline, CDR1 is MNHEY and CDR2 SMNVEV (reference sequence).